The clone carrying this TCR beta chain was detected only a few times. Antigen unknown. This sample is part of a study of T cells in Graves' hyperthyroidism and ophthalmopathy. The source material, RNA transcripts, was used to amplify TCR beta CDR3 regions. The HTBI primer set served for first-round RT-PCR of the TCR CDR3. TCRdb reanalysed the multiplex PCR reads using MiXCR and keeps one entry per CDR3 protein. The sample lists around 610,000 distinct CDR3 sequences; roughly 15% were seen once. The CDR3 sequence is 14 residues long. The V and J ends lost 6 bases and 5 bases respectively, with 16 bases between them. Germline assignment: CDR1 MNHEY and CDR2 SVGEGT. Regarding the study as a whole: In simple terms, a model built on 13 V-J features told ophthalmopathy apart from stable hyperthyroidism.

This TCR derives from a woman aged 40-49 years with Graves' ophthalmopathy. Material for sequencing was blood. The chain uses TRBV6-2 or TRBV6-3 and TRBJ1-2; no clear D gene. The CDR3 sequence: CASRRAISGYGYTF. The CDR3 nucleotides read TGTGCCAGCAGGAGAGCGATATCGGGGTATGGCTACACCTTC.